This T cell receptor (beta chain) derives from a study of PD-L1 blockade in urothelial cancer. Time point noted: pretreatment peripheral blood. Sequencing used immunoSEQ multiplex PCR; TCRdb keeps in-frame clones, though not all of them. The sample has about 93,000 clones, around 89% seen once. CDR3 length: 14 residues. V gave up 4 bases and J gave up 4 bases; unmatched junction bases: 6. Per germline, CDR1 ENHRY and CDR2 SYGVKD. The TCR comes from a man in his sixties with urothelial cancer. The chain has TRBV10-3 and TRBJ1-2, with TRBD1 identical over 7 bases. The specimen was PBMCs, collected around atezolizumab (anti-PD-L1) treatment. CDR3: CAISGRQGTYGYTF. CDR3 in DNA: TGTGCCATCAGTGGGAGACAGGGTACCTATGGCTACACCTTC.